There are a few counts of the clone carrying this TCR beta chain. The antigen remains unidentified. Germline-derived CDR1 and CDR2 are SGHRS and YFSETQ. With 3 bases removed from V and 7 bases from J, the gap between germline ends came to 20 bases. The CDR3 covers 15 residues. This sample stems from a study of PD-1 blockade in classical Hodgkin lymphoma. All trial patients relapsed after autologous stem cell transplantation. Isolation of CD8+ T cells from thawed PBMCs used magnetic negative selection. Whole-study findings and limits: Newly diagnosed patients were reported to start with lower TCR diversity than healthy donors. Researchers reported that CD4+ TCR diversity, though not CD8+, rose significantly by C4D1. Among the patients, those starting nivolumab under 1 year after ASCT were excluded. Lower baseline TCR diversity marked trial partial responders and progressors.

Using immunoSEQ multiplex PCR, the repertoire was profiled, and TCRdb retains in-frame clones only, with some absent. The data show approximately 3,000 clones, 65% to 75% seen once. Sequenced material: CD8+ T cells from blood, taken at baseline. The clonotype comes from a human donor with classical Hodgkin lymphoma. The chain couples TRBV5-1 to TRBJ2-7; D may be TRBD2 (5 bases). DNA for the CDR3: TGCGCCAGCAGCTCAAAGGCCTCGGGATATGAAGAGCAGTACTTC. Protein product: CASSSKASGYEEQYF.